What follows are 28 T cell receptor beta chains derived from one specimen sequenced in a study of tumor-infiltrating lymphocytes in localized non-small cell lung cancer. Clones were sequenced by immunoSEQ multiplex PCR, and TCRdb holds only the in-frame ones, with some missing. The data show fewer than 20,000 clones, more than 60% seen once. Sequencing was done on a sample of lung tumor tissue. The receptor set was obtained from a human donor with non-small cell lung cancer.

The V gene is TRBV11-3, the J gene TRBJ2-1, with D possibly being TRBD1 (5 bases). Trimming removed 0 bases at V and 4 bases at J, with 16 bases between. The CDR3 extends over 17 amino acids. CDR1 SGHNT and CDR2 YENEEA come from the germline V gene. Here the CDR3 DNA reads TGTGCCAGCAGCTTAGAAAGTAGGGGTGAGGCGTACAATGAGCAGTTCTTC. Translated: CASSLESRGEAYNEQFF.

The genes are TRBV28 and TRBJ1-5; the D is unclear. The CDR3 is made up of 12 amino acids. Germline V gives CDR1 MDHEN, CDR2 SYDVKM. V lost 7 bases and J lost 7, with 11 bases in between. The CDR3 DNA is TGTGCCAGCACCAACAGTCAACAGCCCCAGCATTTT. This sequence encodes CASTNSQQPQHF.

The chain joins TRBV7-9 to TRBJ2-7, with TRBD2 matching 11 bases. This CDR3 comprises 15 residues. The germline V gene has CDR1 SEHNR and CDR2 FQNEAQ (reference sequence). With 3 bases clipped from V and 6 bases from J, the junction kept 7 bases outside the gene matches. The CDR3 loop reads CASSLTSGMGSEQYF. DNA of the CDR3: TGTGCCAGCAGCTTGACTAGCGGGATGGGGTCCGAGCAGTACTTC.

This clone is categorized as medium-sized. The V and J genes are TRBV10-2 and TRBJ1-2, with 7 bases aligning to TRBD1. V trimming: 6 bases; J trimming: 4 bases; junction bases outside the gene matches: 5. CDR3 size: 13 residues. Germline V gene data show CDR1 as WSHSY and CDR2 as SAAADI. CDR3 sequence: CASRGQWGYGYTF. The CDR3 DNA follows: TGCGCCAGCAGGGGACAGTGGGGCTATGGCTACACCTTC.

This sequence joins TRBV6-4 and TRBJ2-3; D tentatively fits TRBD1 or TRBD2 (5 bases each). V lost 6 bases, J lost 0 bases, and 10 bases lay in between. In germline, CDR1 is MRHNA, CDR2 SNTAGT. The CDR3 has 14 residues. The DNA of the CDR3 is TGTGCCAGCAGCCGGGACGGTAGCACAGATACGCAGTATTTT. Its translation: CASSRDGSTDTQYF.

This clone was detected only a few times. The chain couples TRBV6-1 to TRBJ2-1; 12 bases map to TRBD2. The CDR3 runs to 15 residues. J gave up 7 bases and V 1 base, and 2 bases lay outside the gene matches. Looked up from germline, CDR1 is MNHNS and CDR2 is SASEGT. The CDR3 region has the DNA TGTGCCAGCAGTGAAGACACTAGCGGGGGGAATGAGCAGTTCTTC. Translation gives CASSEDTSGGNEQFF.

The chain recombines TRBV11-2 with TRBJ1-5; D is unresolved. CDR1 is SGHAT, CDR2 FQNNGV, per germline. The CDR3 is 13 residues long. V was pared by 2 bases and J by 2 bases, with 4 bases between. CDR3 loop: CASSLQGNQPQHF. The DNA for the CDR3 is TGTGCCAGCAGCTTACAGGGCAATCAGCCCCAGCATTTT.

The gene calls are TRBV7-9 and TRBJ2-5; either TRBD1 or TRBD2 may supply D (6 bases each). V was pared by 3 bases and J by 0 bases, with 14 bases between. There are 16 residues in the CDR3. The germline CDR1 and CDR2 sequences are SEHNR and FQNEAQ (reference sequence). The CDR3: CASSLRGVGYQETQYF. In DNA, the CDR3 is TGTGCCAGCAGCTTGAGGGGGGTTGGTTACCAAGAGACCCAGTACTTC. Combining the CDR3 with reference TRBV7-9 and TRBJ2-5 gives the whole variable domain DTGVSQNPRHKITKRGQNVTFRCDPISEHNRLYWYRQTLGQGPEFLTYFQNEAQLEKSRLLSDRFSAERPKGSFSTLEIQRTEQGDSAMYLCASSLRGVGYQETQYFGPGTRLLVL.

The rearrangement uses TRBV7-2 and TRBJ2-7, with 8 nucleotides matching TRBD1. This CDR3 contains 15 residues. Germline V gene sequence: CDR1 SGHTA, CDR2 FQGNSA. V shed 4 bases, J shed 5 bases, and the junction held 10 bases outside the gene matches. The CDR3 is CASSSPWTGLHEQYF. The CDR3 coding sequence is TGTGCCAGCAGCTCCCCGTGGACAGGGTTGCACGAGCAGTACTTC. The whole variable domain, filled in from reference TRBV7-2 and TRBJ2-7, reads GAGVSQSPSNKVTEKGKDVELRCDPISGHTALYWYRQSLGQGLEFLIYFQGNSAPDKSGLPSDRFSAERTGGSVSTLTIQRTQQEDSAVYLCASSSPWTGLHEQYFGPGTRLTVT.

V is TRBV27 and J is TRBJ2-7; no reliable D call. The germline V gene encodes CDR1 MNHEY and CDR2 SMNVEV (reference sequence). The CDR3 spans 13 residues. Between the trimmed V and J ends, which lost 3 bases and 0 bases, there was a span of 6 bases. For the CDR3, the DNA is TGTGCCAGCAGTTTTAGTTACTCCTACGAGCAGTACTTC. It translates to CASSFSYSYEQYF.

This clone was counted a few times. V and J are TRBV28 and TRBJ1-2; weak D call: TRBD1 (5 bases). This CDR3 contains 12 residues. Germline V gene sequence: CDR1 MDHEN, CDR2 SYDVKM. V was clipped by 10 bases and J by 2 bases, with 11 bases between them. The CDR3 is CATQRGNYGYTF. As DNA, the CDR3 is TGTGCCACACAACGGGGGAACTATGGCTACACCTTC.

V is TRBV5-1 and J is TRBJ1-3; TRBD1 agrees at 7 bases. The trim removed 4 bases at V and 13 bases at J, leaving 8 bases unmatched. The germline gives CDR1 SGHRS, CDR2 YFSETQ. This CDR3 is built from 12 residues. CDR3 region: CASSPGTAGIYF. In nucleotides, the CDR3 is TGCGCCAGCAGCCCCGGGACAGCGGGAATATATTTT. The full variable domain, in which reference TRBV5-1 and TRBJ1-3 provide the parts outside the CDR3, is KAGVTQTPRYLIKTRGQQVTLSCSPISGHRSVSWYQQTPGQGLQFLFEYFSETQRNKGNFPGRFSGRQFSNSRSEMNVSTLELGDSALYLCASSPGTAGIYFGEGSWLTVV.

This clone was counted only a few times. The rearrangement links TRBV5-1 to TRBJ2-1, with 10 bases identical to TRBD2. Looked up from germline, CDR1 is SGHRS and CDR2 is YFSETQ. The CDR3 has 14 residues. J was trimmed by 8 bases and V by 2 bases; bases with no gene match: 4. CDR3 in amino acids: CASSFPSGGDEQFF. CDR3 DNA sequence: TGCGCCAGCAGCTTTCCTAGCGGGGGTGATGAGCAGTTCTTC.

This rearrangement joins TRBV7-9 to TRBJ2-3, with TRBD2 as a possible D gene (6 bases). This CDR3 has 15 residues. V was trimmed by 7 bases and J by 0 bases, leaving 14 bases between them. CDR1 and CDR2 (germline): SEHNR, FQNEAQ (reference sequence). Here the CDR3 reads CASKPTRASTDTQYF. CDR3 nucleotide sequence: TGTGCCAGCAAGCCGACTAGGGCTAGCACAGATACGCAGTATTTT.

The CDR3 spells CASSLMGEGDYGYTF. CDR3 nucleotides: TGTGCCAGCAGCTTAATGGGGGAAGGAGACTATGGCTACACCTTC. The chain has TRBV11-3 and TRBJ1-2, with TRBD1 as a possible D gene (5 bases). V was clipped by 2 bases and J by 3 bases, with 13 bases between them. CDR3 length: 15 amino acids. Germline lookup yields CDR1 SGHNT and CDR2 YENEEA.

The chain combines TRBV6-4 with TRBJ1-5, with D hard to call. Deletions cut 0 bases from V and 6 bases from J, with 6 bases between. This CDR3 has 13 amino acids. The germline V gene encodes CDR1 MRHNA and CDR2 SNTAGT. The CDR3 loop reads CASSDSAGQPQHF. The CDR3 coding sequence is TGTGCCAGCAGTGACTCTGCGGGTCAGCCCCAGCATTTT.

The gene calls are TRBV6-5 and TRBJ2-2; D gene unclear. V lost 0 bases and J lost 6, with 2 bases in between. This CDR3 comprises 12 residues. Germline CDR1 and CDR2: MNHEY and SVGAGI. The CDR3 is CASSYSAGELFF. The CDR3 coding sequence is TGTGCCAGCAGTTACTCCGCCGGGGAGCTGTTTTTT.

This clone was counted only a few times. The V gene is TRBV5-4, the J gene TRBJ2-3, with a possible D match to TRBD2 (6 bases). V dropped 4 bases and J dropped 2 bases, with 17 bases sitting between them. The CDR3 has 16 residues. Per germline, CDR1 SGHNT and CDR2 YYREEE (reference sequence). The CDR3 here is CASSQDLAGPTDTQYF. CDR3 sequence (DNA): TGTGCCAGCAGCCAAGATCTGGCGGGACCCACAGATACGCAGTATTTT.

The V and J genes are TRBV30 and TRBJ1-5; unclear D gene. The CDR3 consists of 16 residues. The germline gives CDR1 GTSNPN, CDR2 SVGIG (reference sequence). With 0 bases removed from V and 7 bases from J, the gap between germline ends came to 19 bases. The CDR3 loop is CAWSVRSFGEGQPQHF. In DNA, the CDR3 is TGTGCCTGGAGTGTAAGGAGCTTTGGGGAAGGGCAGCCCCAGCATTTT.

The chain joins TRBV5-1 to TRBJ2-2; 11 bases are shared with TRBD2. Per germline, CDR1 SGHRS and CDR2 YFSETQ. V was pared by 1 base and J by 6 bases, with 2 bases of the junction left unmatched. The CDR3 extends over 15 amino acids. This CDR3 is CASSLTSGRAGELFF. In DNA form, the CDR3 reads TGCGCCAGCAGCTTGACTAGCGGGAGAGCCGGGGAGCTGTTTTTT.

The CDR3 spells CASSYDRDRVYNEQFF. The CDR3 bases are TGTGCCAGCAGTTACGACCGGGACAGGGTGTACAATGAGCAGTTCTTC. The chain joins TRBV6-6 to TRBJ2-1; 9 positions agree with TRBD1. Germline CDR1 reads MNHNY; CDR2 reads SVGAGI (reference sequence). This CDR3 has 16 amino acids. With 2 bases clipped from V and 4 bases from J, the junction kept 6 bases outside the gene matches.

The chain joins TRBV6-6 to TRBJ2-1, with TRBD1 matching 7 bases. V trimming: 7 bases; J trimming: 7 bases; junction bases outside the gene matches: 13. The germline V gene has CDR1 MNHNY and CDR2 SVGAGI (reference sequence). The CDR3 contains 15 residues. This CDR3 reads CASTSAGLGQNEQFF. The CDR3 region has the DNA TGTGCCAGCACTTCCGCTGGGCTGGGACAGAATGAGCAGTTCTTC.

The chain recombines TRBV7-9 with TRBJ2-7, with 9 nucleotides matching TRBD2. The junction had 13 bases not matched to a gene; V was cut back by 1 base and J by 9 bases. The CDR3 is made up of 16 amino acids. The V gene's germline CDR1 is SEHNR and CDR2 FQNEAQ (reference sequence). CDR3 in amino acids: CASSLGSAGGPKTQYF. The CDR3 bases are TGTGCCAGCAGCTTAGGCTCGGCGGGGGGGCCTAAGACGCAGTACTTC.

The gene calls are TRBV4-2 and TRBJ1-2; 7 positions agree with TRBD1. The J segment lost 0 bases and the V segment lost 1 base, leaving 8 bases of the junction unmatched. CDR1 and CDR2 from the germline V gene are LGHNA and YNFKEQ. This CDR3 spans 17 amino acids. The CDR3 spells CASSQVPDRVTNYGYTF. CDR3 DNA sequence: TGTGCCAGCAGCCAAGTCCCCGACAGGGTCACTAACTATGGCTACACCTTC.

This clone was detected a few times. The V gene is TRBV7-2, the J gene TRBJ2-7, with D perhaps TRBD1 or TRBD2 (5 bases each). Germline V CDR1 and CDR2: SGHTA, FQGNSA. The CDR3 sequence is 15 residues long. Trimming removed 0 bases from V and 2 bases from J, with 11 bases in between. The CDR3 loop is CASSLAGGRAYEQYF. CDR3 nucleotide sequence: TGTGCCAGCAGCTTAGCTGGGGGTAGGGCCTACGAGCAGTACTTC.

This clone has just a few counts. CDR3 region: CASSQGGPDYGYTF. CDR3 DNA sequence: TGCGCCAGCAGCCAAGGGGGACCAGACTATGGCTACACCTTC. This chain joins TRBV4-1 and TRBJ1-2; possible D gene TRBD1, 5 bases. Germline V lookup: CDR1 MGHRA, CDR2 YSYEKL. Between the trimmed V and J ends, which lost 1 base and 3 bases, there was a span of 9 bases. The CDR3 is 14 amino acids.

The chain recombines TRBV6-5 with TRBJ1-6; no clear D gene. The V end lost 5 bases, the J end lost 7 bases, and 9 bases lay between the germline ends. The germline V gene has CDR1 MNHEY and CDR2 SVGAGI. CDR3 length equals 13 residues. DNA of the CDR3: TGTGCCAGCAGTCTCGAGGAAAATTCACCCCTCCACTTT. Encoded protein: CASSLEENSPLHF.

This chain links TRBV20-1 with TRBJ2-3, with no clear D. The germline V gene encodes CDR1 DFQATT and CDR2 SNEGSKA (reference sequence). The V end was cut by 8 bases, the J end by 7 bases, with 13 bases between. CDR3 length: 11 amino acids. CDR3 protein: CSSRIPHTQYF. For the CDR3, the DNA is TGCAGTTCCAGGATTCCACATACGCAGTATTTT.